This entry is about one TCR beta chain. TCRdb itself ran the 5' RACE reads through MiXCR, one entry per CDR3 protein. The sample has more than 350,000 distinct CDR3 sequences; 16% are singletons. V lost 4 bases, J lost 0 bases, and 14 bases lay in between. Germline V gives CDR1 SGHTA, CDR2 FQGTGA. The length of the CDR3 is 16 residues. This sample was taken from a study of T-cell memory formation after mild COVID-19. This rearrangement joins TRBV7-3 to TRBJ2-3; D may be TRBD2 (7 bases). Sequencing was done on a sample of PBMCs or a T cell subset sorted from them (not recorded which). The clonotype originates from a man younger than 35 who had mild COVID-19 (a few samples of this study predate the infection). Cell type and time point are not known. The CDR3 DNA is TGTGCCAGCAGCTCGCTGGGGGGGGCTAGCACAGATACGCAGTATTTT. Translating it yields CASSSLGGASTDTQYF.